The entry that follows covers one T cell receptor beta chain sequence. The antigen remains undetermined. The data were taken from a study of T cell responses to AZD1222 COVID-19 vaccine. Broader study findings: Spike-specific TCR breadth and depth rose after two AZD1222 doses. Donor demographics were predominantly white British with a female majority; clonal diversity may be underestimated.

Assay: immunoSEQ multiplex PCR; the TCRdb copy retains only in-frame clones and omits some. The data contain roughly 110,000 clones, roughly 90% of them seen just once; the ten biggest clones take up approximately 4.2%. CDR3 length: 13 amino acids. The V and J ends lost 7 bases and 4 bases respectively, with 14 bases between them. The germline V gene has CDR1 MNHEY and CDR2 SVGAGI. The chain is built from TRBV6-5 and TRBJ2-7; a possible D gene is TRBD2 (6 bases). This material consisted of peripheral blood, taken on day 0 of AZD1222 vaccination. The receptor's source is an adult in good health. The CDR3 loop reads CASKLARGYEQYF. CDR3 in DNA: TGTGCCAGCAAGCTAGCGAGAGGTTACGAGCAGTACTTC.